One and the same sample provided the 8 T cell receptor beta chains below, sequenced in a study of cytotoxic CD8 clonotypes in ibrutinib-treated CLL. Assay: immunoSEQ multiplex PCR; the TCRdb copy retains only in-frame clones and omits some. The table lists around 310,000 clones, more than 65% of them singletons. This material consisted of PBMCs, taken before ibrutinib treatment. The receptors derive from a human donor with chronic lymphocytic leukemia.

CDR3: CASSPLGLAGVNTGELFF. Here the CDR3 DNA reads TGCGCCAGCTCCCCCTTGGGGCTAGCGGGAGTCAACACCGGGGAGCTGTTTTTT. The chain links TRBV4-1 to TRBJ2-2; TRBD2 aligns across 10 bases. The CDR3 extends over 18 amino acids. V was clipped by 8 bases and J by 2 bases; unmatched bases: 14. In germline, CDR1 is MGHRA, CDR2 YSYEKL.

CDR3 DNA: TGTGCCAGCAGCCTATTCACCGGGGAGCTGTTTTTT. Amino acid sequence: CASSLFTGELFF. The V gene is TRBV7-3, the J gene TRBJ2-2; D uncertain. The length of the CDR3 is 12 residues. Germline values: CDR1 SGHTA, CDR2 FQGTGA. V lost 5 bases and J lost 4, with 5 bases in between.

The chain is built from TRBV4-3 and TRBJ1-1; no clear D gene. Germline V lookup: CDR1 LGHNA, CDR2 YSLEER. Trimming cost V 0 bases and J 7 bases, with 12 bases left between them. The CDR3 has 14 amino acids. The CDR3 loop reads CASSQDAGPVEAFF. CDR3 bases: TGCGCCAGCAGCCAAGATGCAGGTCCCGTTGAAGCTTTCTTT.

The chain couples TRBV29-1 to TRBJ2-7; 7 positions agree with TRBD1. Germline V gene data show CDR1 as SQVTM and CDR2 as ANQGSEA. V lost 4 bases to trimming and J lost 3 bases; unmatched junction nucleotides: 6. The CDR3 is 13 residues long. CDR3 sequence: CSVGGDSFYEQYF. CDR3 nucleotides: TGCAGCGTTGGTGGGGACAGCTTCTACGAGCAGTACTTC.

This clone came up a few times. The chain employs TRBV25-1 and TRBJ2-7; D is undetermined. The CDR3 length is 8 residues. Germline V gives CDR1 MGHDK, CDR2 SYGVNS. Deletions cut 8 bases from V and 7 bases from J, with 3 bases between. The CDR3 region is CASGEQYF. As DNA, the CDR3 is TGTGCCAGCGGGGAGCAGTACTTC.

V gene TRBV13 combines with J gene TRBJ1-5; D is uncertain. Germline V gene data show CDR1 as PRHDT and CDR2 as FYEKMQ (reference sequence). V gave up 2 bases and J gave up 5 bases, with 4 bases separating them. CDR3 length: 12 residues. The CDR3 DNA reads TGTGCCAGCAGCTTATTAGATCAGCCCCAGCATTTT. The encoded protein is CASSLLDQPQHF.

The chain uses TRBV30 and TRBJ2-3; TRBD1 aligns across 9 bases. V lost 3 bases to trimming and J lost 4 bases; unmatched junction nucleotides: 11. The germline V gene encodes CDR1 GTSNPN and CDR2 SVGIG (reference sequence). The CDR3 sequence is 16 residues long. The chain's CDR3 is CAWSRRWDRDPDTQYF. DNA of the CDR3: TGTGCCTGGAGCCGACGCTGGGACAGGGACCCAGATACGCAGTATTTT.

The chain combines TRBV7-2 with TRBJ1-1; 8 bases align to TRBD1. The V gene end was trimmed by 6 bases and the J gene end by 4 bases; junction bases not matched to a gene: 7. This CDR3 region has 14 residues. CDR1 is SGHTA and CDR2 is FQGNSA in the germline V gene. As DNA, the CDR3 is TGTGCCAGCAGTAAGGACAGGGTGATCACTGAAGCTTTCTTT. Translating it yields CASSKDRVITEAFF.